This is a list of T cell receptor beta chains from one sample in a study of OX40 agonist ivuxolimab in advanced cancers. The repertoire was sequenced with immunoSEQ multiplex PCR; TCRdb's copy has only in-frame clones and lacks some. In the table there are fewer than 100,000 clones, nearly 95% of which are singletons. The material was CD4+ or CD8+ T cells sorted from blood, obtained in a trial of the OX40 agonist ivuxolimab. These receptors originate from an adult with an advanced solid tumor such as melanoma, head and neck, liver or kidney cancer. Both conserved end residues are part of each CDR3. A D gene is named only where the DNA matches it firmly. Some rows have no size entry. The others give once, few or many, or a class for an expanded clone.

v_gene	d_gene	j_gene	abundance	CDR3nt	CDR3aa
TRBV6-1	TRBD2	TRBJ2-1	.	TGTGCCAGCAGTGAATTGGCCCTAGCGGGGGCGACCTACAATGAGCAGTTCTTC	CASSELALAGATYNEQFF
TRBV2	.	TRBJ2-7	.	TGTGCCAGCAGTGAAGGGGGCGAGCAGTACTTC	CASSEGGEQYF
TRBV19	.	TRBJ1-5	.	TGTGCCAGTAGTGCCAGGACACTTAATCAGCCCCAGCATTTT	CASSARTLNQPQHF
TRBV5-5	.	TRBJ1-2	few	TGTGCCAGCAGCTTGGCAGTTCCTTACGATAACTATGGCTACACCTTC	CASSLAVPYDNYGYTF
TRBV12-2	.	TRBJ1-2	.	TGTGCAAGTCGCTTCCGGGGGACAGGGGACGGCTACACCTTC	CASRFRGTGDGYTF
TRBV11-2	.	TRBJ1-2	.	TGTGCCAGCAGCCACCCGGGGGACTACACCTTC	CASSHPGDYTF
TRBV6-5	.	TRBJ2-7	.	TGTGCCAGCAGTCTCCACGCCACGTACGAGCAGTACTTC	CASSLHATYEQYF
TRBV5-1	.	TRBJ2-1	.	TGCGCCAGCAGCTTACTAGACGGTGAGCAGTTCTTC	CASSLLDGEQFF
TRBV6-5	.	TRBJ1-2	.	TGTGCCAGCAGGGGGTTCGAGACTAACTATGGCTACACCTTC	CASRGFETNYGYTF
TRBV4-1	.	TRBJ1-2	.	TGCGCCAGCAGCCAAGTCTTAGCGGTTTATGGCTACACCTTC	CASSQVLAVYGYTF
TRBV19	TRBD1	TRBJ2-2	.	TGTGCCAGTAGCCCTGACAGGGGCAACACCGGGGAGCTGTTTTTT	CASSPDRGNTGELFF
TRBV9	.	TRBJ2-5	.	TGTGCCAGCAGCGTTAGTACAGGGTCACGAGAGACCCAGTACTTC	CASSVSTGSRETQYF
TRBV5-5	.	TRBJ2-3	.	TGTGCCAGCAGCTTGGCCCTAACGAGCACAGATACGCAGTATTTT	CASSLALTSTDTQYF
TRBV28	.	TRBJ1-5	.	TGTGCCAGCAGTTTAGGCAATCAGCCCCAGCATTTT	CASSLGNQPQHF
TRBV5-6	.	TRBJ2-1	.	TGTGCCAGCAGCTTGGGGCTAGCATCCAATGAGCAGTTCTTC	CASSLGLASNEQFF
TRBV28	.	TRBJ2-4	.	TGTGCCAGCAGCCTAACGGACAGATTAAACATTCAGTACTTC	CASSLTDRLNIQYF
TRBV14	TRBD1	TRBJ2-5	.	TGTGCCAGCAGCTTACGACAGGGAATCGAGACCCAGTACTTC	CASSLRQGIETQYF
TRBV13	TRBD2	TRBJ2-7	.	TGTGCCAGCAGCCCTGGACTAGCGGGAGCGGAGCAGTACTTC	CASSPGLAGAEQYF
TRBV25-1	.	TRBJ1-2	.	TGTGCCAGCAGTGGCGGTCGATTCGAGGACACGCACTATGGCTACACCTTC	CASSGGRFEDTHYGYTF
TRBV13	.	TRBJ2-2	.	TGTGCCAGCAGCCCCCGGGAAAACACCGGGGAGCTGTTTTTT	CASSPRENTGELFF
TRBV5-3	.	TRBJ1-1	few	TGTGCCAGAAGCTTTAAGGAGAACACTGAAGCTTTCTTT	CARSFKENTEAFF
TRBV10-2	.	TRBJ2-5	.	TGCGCCAGCAGTGAGTCTGTAGGGGTGCATGAAGAGACCCAGTACTTC	CASSESVGVHEETQYF
TRBV7-9	.	TRBJ2-1	.	TGTGCCAGTGGAAGGTTCAGACCGTACCTGAGCTCCTACAATGAGCAGTTCTTC	CASGRFRPYLSSYNEQFF
TRBV6-5	.	TRBJ2-7	.	TGTGCCAGCAGTGAAGGGGGACATCTGGGCGAGCAGTACTTC	CASSEGGHLGEQYF
TRBV4-1	TRBD2	TRBJ2-7	once	TGCGCCAGCAGCCAAGCGGGGGGAGGCGGTGTCGAGCAGTACTTC	CASSQAGGGGVEQYF
TRBV14	.	TRBJ2-7	.	TGTGCCAGCAGCCGCGATTACGAGCAGTACTTC	CASSRDYEQYF
TRBV6-1	TRBD1	TRBJ2-7	.	TGTGCCAGCAGTGACTTCGACAGGGGGCCCTACGAGCAGTACTTC	CASSDFDRGPYEQYF
TRBV9	.	TRBJ2-7	.	TGTGCCAGCAGCGCTACCTCCTCCTACGAGCAGTACTTC	CASSATSSYEQYF
TRBV4-1	.	TRBJ2-2	.	TGCGCCAGCAGACACATCGGGCCCTCTAGCTACACCGGGGAGCTGTTTTTT	CASRHIGPSSYTGELFF
TRBV9	TRBD1	TRBJ1-1	.	TGTGCCAGCAGCTCCGACAGGGTGAACACTGAAGCTTTCTTT	CASSSDRVNTEAFF
TRBV5-4	.	TRBJ1-1	.	TGTGCCAGCAGCACCCATGTCATGAACACTGAAGCTTTCTTT	CASSTHVMNTEAFF
TRBV5-6	TRBD2	TRBJ2-1	.	TGTGCCAGCAGCCGTAGCGGGGATGAGCAGTTCTTC	CASSRSGDEQFF
TRBV4-1	TRBD1	TRBJ2-2	.	TGCGCCAGCAGCTTCCCGGGACAGGGGCGCCAAGGCACCGGGGAGCTGTTTTTT	CASSFPGQGRQGTGELFF
TRBV19	.	TRBJ2-7	.	TGTGCCACCCCCTCTGTCACCTCAAGGTTGACCTACGAGCAGTACTTC	CATPSVTSRLTYEQYF
TRBV6-1	.	TRBJ2-7	.	TGTGCCATCGGAGGGGGACTCCAATACGAGCAGTACTTC	CAIGGGLQYEQYF
TRBV9	.	TRBJ2-5	.	TGTGCCAGCAGCGTAACCGAAGGGAGGCCGATGGAGACCCAGTACTTC	CASSVTEGRPMETQYF
TRBV27	.	TRBJ2-7	.	TGTGCCAGCAGTTTGAGCCCGAGAGCGGTCGACGAGCAGTACTTC	CASSLSPRAVDEQYF
TRBV19	TRBD1	TRBJ1-1	.	TGTGCCAGTAGTCCCTCGGGACAGATGAACACTGAAGCTTTCTTT	CASSPSGQMNTEAFF
TRBV4-1	.	TRBJ2-3	.	TGCGCCAGCAGCCAAGAATCAGTCTCTGGACCCGATACGCAGTATTTT	CASSQESVSGPDTQYF
TRBV2	.	TRBJ1-5	once	TGTGCCAGCAGTAGCCCCGGGTCGGGGCGCAATCAGCCCCAGCATTTT	CASSSPGSGRNQPQHF
TRBV9	.	TRBJ1-2	.	TGTGCCAGCAGCGAGGGTCGGGGCTATGGCTACACCTTC	CASSEGRGYGYTF
TRBV7-2	.	TRBJ1-1	.	TGTGCCAGCAGCTTAGGGGGGTGGAACACTGAAGCTTTCTTT	CASSLGGWNTEAFF
TRBV19	.	TRBJ2-2	.	TGTGCCAGTAGTAAGGACAGGAGGGGGCCCGGGGAGCTGTTTTTT	CASSKDRRGPGELFF
TRBV10-3	.	TRBJ2-7	.	TGTGCCATCAGTGAGTACGAGCAGTACTTC	CAISEYEQYF
TRBV12-5	.	TRBJ2-7	.	TGTGCTAGTGCCTCCGGGATGATAGCCTACGAGCAGTACTTC	CASASGMIAYEQYF
TRBV6-1	.	TRBJ2-3	.	TGTGCCAGCAGTCGGTATGGGGGGCTAACAGATACGCAGTATTTT	CASSRYGGLTDTQYF
TRBV7-8	.	TRBJ1-2	.	TGTGCCAGCAGCCTAGGGGGAGGTCCTAACTATGGCTACACCTTC	CASSLGGGPNYGYTF
TRBV27	TRBD1	TRBJ2-1	.	TGTGCCAGCAGTTCGGACAGGGGGCCTTGGGATGAGCAGTTCTTC	CASSSDRGPWDEQFF
TRBV9	TRBD2	TRBJ2-3	.	TGTGCCAGCAGCGACCCGTTAGGGGTCGGACTAGCGGAGAGCACAGATACGCAGTATTTT	CASSDPLGVGLAESTDTQYF
TRBV29-1	TRBD1	TRBJ2-6	.	TGCAGCGTTATAGGGGGAACAGGGGGACCTGGGGCCAACGTCCTGACTTTC	CSVIGGTGGPGANVLTF
TRBV7-8	.	TRBJ1-1	.	TGTGCCAGCAGCTGGACAGACGCAAACACTGAAGCTTTCTTT	CASSWTDANTEAFF
TRBV11-2	.	TRBJ2-7	.	TGTGCCAGCTGCCTTGGTTCCCGCTACGAGCAGTACTTC	CASCLGSRYEQYF
TRBV7-2	TRBD2	TRBJ2-3	.	TGTGCCAGCAGCTTAGTCCCTCAAGGGGCTAGCGGGGGAGGAGATACGCAGTATTTT	CASSLVPQGASGGGDTQYF
TRBV27	.	TRBJ2-2	once	TGTGCCAGCAGTTTATTGCTAACCGGGGAGCTGTTTTTT	CASSLLLTGELFF